These 25 T cell receptor beta chains were sequenced from one sample in a study of OX40 agonist ivuxolimab in advanced cancers. The data were produced by immunoSEQ multiplex PCR, yet TCRdb's version contains in-frame clones alone and is incomplete. The sample has 60,000 to 80,000 clones; 84% are singletons. This specimen was CD4+ or CD8+ T cells sorted from blood, taken in a trial of the OX40 agonist ivuxolimab. The receptors derive from an adult with an advanced solid tumor such as melanoma, head and neck, liver or kidney cancer.

The rearrangement links TRBV5-6 to TRBJ2-4; no clear D. The germline gives CDR1 SGHDT, CDR2 YYEEEE. Trimming removed 3 bases from V and 1 base from J, with 8 bases in between. The CDR3 loop spans 14 amino acids. The CDR3 coding sequence is TGTGCCAGCAGCTCCCCGGGCGCCAAAAACATTCAGTACTTC. Amino acids: CASSSPGAKNIQYF.

The chain joins TRBV28 to TRBJ2-5; D is perhaps TRBD1 (6 bases). The germline V and J ends were trimmed by 3 bases and 5 bases, with 13 bases remaining between them. Germline V gene sequence: CDR1 MDHEN, CDR2 SYDVKM. The length of the CDR3 is 14 residues. In DNA, the CDR3 is TGTGCCAGCAGTTTGGGCAGGGGATACGAGACCCAGTACTTC. Translated: CASSLGRGYETQYF.

The chain is built from TRBV7-9 and TRBJ2-1; 12 bases agree with TRBD1. The germline V gene encodes CDR1 SEHNR and CDR2 FQNEAQ (reference sequence). Losses at the gene ends were 6 bases for V and 9 bases for J; bases not matched to a gene: 6. The CDR3 is made up of 14 amino acids. The CDR3 spells CASSRGQGAGEQFF. CDR3 nucleotides: TGTGCCAGCAGTCGGGGACAGGGGGCAGGTGAGCAGTTCTTC. The variable domain in full, with the rest retrieved from reference TRBV7-9 and TRBJ2-1, is DTGVSQNPRHKITKRGQNVTFRCDPISEHNRLYWYRQTLGQGPEFLTYFQNEAQLEKSRLLSDRFSAERPKGSFSTLEIQRTEQGDSAMYLCASSRGQGAGEQFFGPGTRLTVL.

The gene calls are TRBV18 and TRBJ1-1, with a possible D match to TRBD1 (5 bases). The CDR3 has 14 residues. Germline CDR1 KGHSH, CDR2 LQKENI. Trimming cost V 2 bases and J 1 base, with 8 bases left between them. The CDR3 spells CASSPARGNTEAFF. The CDR3 nucleotides read TGTGCCAGCTCACCAGCAAGGGGGAACACTGAAGCTTTCTTT.

The V gene is TRBV11-3, the J gene TRBJ2-1, with TRBD1 identical over 8 bases. Unmatched junction bases numbered 3, after V lost 4 bases and J lost 4 bases. This CDR3 contains 14 residues. CDR1 and CDR2 from the germline V gene are SGHNT and YENEEA. The CDR3 coding sequence is TGTGCCAGCAGCTCGGACAGGGCTTACAATGAGCAGTTCTTC. As protein: CASSSDRAYNEQFF.

The chain has TRBV28 and TRBJ1-5; no definite D call. This CDR3 has 13 residues. Germline-derived CDR1 and CDR2 are MDHEN and SYDVKM. Trimming pared 3 bases from V and 2 bases from J, leaving 5 bases between. The DNA of the CDR3 is TGTGCCAGCAGTTTGGTGGGCAATCAGCCCCAGCATTTT. It encodes CASSLVGNQPQHF.

This clone was seen only a few times. The rearrangement uses TRBV11-3 and TRBJ2-1; possibly TRBD1 or TRBD2 for D (5 bases each). The germline CDR1 and CDR2 sequences are SGHNT and YENEEA. Trimming took 4 bases from V and 5 from J, leaving 21 bases between them. CDR3 length equals 17 residues. CDR3 sequence: CASSSIGAGLEDNEQFF. The CDR3 nucleotides are TGTGCCAGCAGCTCCATAGGGGCGGGCCTAGAGGACAATGAGCAGTTCTTC.

V usage is TRBV7-2 and J usage is TRBJ1-4; possibly TRBD1 for D (5 bases). CDR3 length: 13 residues. Germline V lookup: CDR1 SGHTA, CDR2 FQGNSA. V lost 1 base and J lost 8, with 8 bases in between. Written as DNA, the CDR3 is TGTGCCAGCAGCTTAGGGGGCGCAGAAAAACTGTTTTTT. Protein sequence: CASSLGGAEKLFF. Filled out from reference TRBV7-2 and TRBJ1-4, the complete variable domain reads GAGVSQSPSNKVTEKGKDVELRCDPISGHTALYWYRQSLGQGLEFLIYFQGNSAPDKSGLPSDRFSAERTGGSVSTLTIQRTQQEDSAVYLCASSLGGAEKLFFGSGTQLSVL.

This clone appeared once. The rearrangement joins TRBV5-4 to TRBJ2-5, with unresolved D. The CDR3 runs to 13 residues. Trimming stripped 2 bases from V and 3 bases from J, with 8 bases between. Germline V gene lookup returns CDR1 SGHNT and CDR2 YYREEE (reference sequence). CDR3 DNA: TGTGCCAGCAGCTTAACGACTGAAGAGACCCAGTACTTC. Residues: CASSLTTEETQYF.

V usage is TRBV7-9 and J usage is TRBJ2-6; 8 bases line up with TRBD2. V dropped 3 bases and J dropped 0; count of bases not matched to a gene: 10. Germline-derived CDR1 and CDR2 are SEHNR and FQNEAQ (reference sequence). CDR3 length: 19 residues. The CDR3 DNA is TGTGCCAGCAGCTTTTGGAGGCCGGGAGGGCACTCTGGGGCCAACGTCCTGACTTTC. It encodes CASSFWRPGGHSGANVLTF.

The V and J genes are TRBV5-1 and TRBJ1-5; D gene uncertain. Germline-derived CDR1 and CDR2 are SGHRS and YFSETQ. The ends were cut back, 0 bases at V and 4 bases at J, with 11 bases in the middle. The length of the CDR3 is 15 residues. The CDR3 spells CASSLGGSRNQPQHF. CDR3 DNA sequence: TGCGCCAGCAGCTTGGGTGGGAGCCGAAATCAGCCCCAGCATTTT.

The chain carries TRBV25-1 and TRBJ2-3, with D perhaps TRBD1 (6 bases). The V end was cut by 5 bases, the J end by 4 bases, with 13 bases between. The CDR3 contains 14 residues. Germline CDR1 and CDR2: MGHDK and SYGVNS. CDR3 in amino acids: CASSSVSGADTQYF. DNA for the CDR3: TGTGCCAGCAGTTCAGTGTCAGGGGCAGATACGCAGTATTTT.

V and J are TRBV4-1 and TRBJ2-7; D not resolved. Germline lookup yields CDR1 MGHRA and CDR2 YSYEKL. The CDR3 sequence is 15 residues long. Deletions cut 8 bases from V and 5 bases from J, with 22 bases between. DNA of the CDR3: TGCGCCAGCGGGCTGGGATCGGGCCAACGCCACGAGCAGTACTTC. Translating it yields CASGLGSGQRHEQYF.

The chain is built from TRBV2 and TRBJ2-1, with 10 bases lining up with TRBD2. CDR1 and CDR2 from the germline V gene are SNHLY and FYNNEI. This CDR3 is built from 18 residues. V was pared by 3 bases and J by 6 bases, with 14 bases of the junction left unmatched. The CDR3 spells CASSDLAGDRDFSNEQFF. CDR3 DNA: TGTGCCAGCAGTGACCTAGCGGGAGACAGAGACTTTAGCAATGAGCAGTTCTTC.

This clone has only one observation. CDR3 sequence (DNA): TGTGCCAGCACTTCGGAAGCCTTGACGAACACCGGGGAGCTGTTTTTT. Amino acid sequence: CASTSEALTNTGELFF. The chain couples TRBV2 to TRBJ2-2; no clear D gene. V lost 7 bases and J 0 bases, leaving 15 bases between the germline ends. CDR3 length equals 16 residues. CDR1 and CDR2 from the germline V gene are SNHLY and FYNNEI.

This clone was observed many times. The V gene is TRBV7-2, the J gene TRBJ2-1; no clear D gene. Between the trimmed V and J ends, which lost 7 bases and 8 bases, there was a span of 9 bases. The V gene's germline CDR1 is SGHTA and CDR2 FQGNSA. There are 11 residues in the CDR3. The CDR3 DNA is TGTGCCAGCACCCCTGACTATGAGCAGTTCTTC. This gives the protein CASTPDYEQFF.

The chain is built from TRBV19 and TRBJ2-7; 8 nucleotides align to TRBD1. J lost 0 bases, V lost 8 bases, and 6 bases had no gene match. The germline V gene encodes CDR1 LNHDA and CDR2 SQIVND (reference sequence). The CDR3 is 14 residues long. This chain's CDR3 is CASSEQGDSYEQYF. The CDR3 DNA follows: TGTGCCAGTTCTGAACAGGGGGACTCCTACGAGCAGTACTTC.

This clone was observed a handful of times. The chain links TRBV30 to TRBJ2-7; 7 bases fit TRBD2. The CDR3 runs to 13 residues. Germline V gene sequence: CDR1 GTSNPN, CDR2 SVGIG (reference sequence). The J segment lost 6 bases and the V segment lost 2 bases, leaving 7 bases of the junction unmatched. CDR3 nucleotides: TGTGCCTGGAGTCGCGGACTAGATCTCGAGCAGTACTTC. Translating gives CAWSRGLDLEQYF.

V is TRBV15 and J is TRBJ2-3, with a possible D match to TRBD2 (6 bases). The CDR3 sequence is 11 residues long. V lost 5 bases and J lost 6, with 6 bases in between. Germline lookup yields CDR1 LNHNV and CDR2 YYDKDF (reference sequence). CDR3 protein: CATSAGDTQYF. CDR3 DNA sequence: TGTGCCACCAGCGCGGGGGATACGCAGTATTTT.

J is TRBJ1-1 and V is TRBV14; TRBD1 might be the D (5 bases). V dropped 2 bases and J dropped 5 bases, with 12 bases sitting between them. The CDR3 covers 14 residues. Germline CDR1 reads SGHDN; CDR2 reads FVKESK. CDR3 amino acids: CASSQRGRGTEAFF. CDR3 DNA sequence: TGTGCCAGCAGCCAAAGGGGCCGGGGGACTGAAGCTTTCTTT.

V usage is TRBV19 and J usage is TRBJ2-2, with 13 bases matching TRBD2. V dropped 7 bases and J dropped 4; count of bases not matched to a gene: 6. The germline CDR1 and CDR2 sequences are LNHDA and SQIVND (reference sequence). There are 16 residues in the CDR3. CDR3 sequence (DNA): TGTGCCAGTATGCGGACTAGCGGGAGCGGCACCGGGGAGCTGTTTTTT. This translates into CASMRTSGSGTGELFF.

The chain is built from TRBV7-2 and TRBJ1-5, with 10 bases aligning to TRBD1. V dropped 5 bases and J dropped 7; count of bases not matched to a gene: 5. The V gene's germline CDR1 is SGHTA and CDR2 FQGNSA. This CDR3 contains 14 residues. The CDR3 is CASSLDRGRQPQHF. Written as DNA, the CDR3 is TGTGCCAGCAGCCTCGACAGGGGGCGGCAGCCCCAGCATTTT.

This sequence joins TRBV7-8 and TRBJ2-1; a possible D gene is TRBD1 (5 bases). This CDR3 is 14 amino acids long. V lost 2 bases to trimming and J lost 7 bases, with 12 bases between them. CDR1 is SGHVS and CDR2 is FQNEAQ in the germline V gene. The CDR3 DNA is TGTGCCAGCAGCTTAATGTATCAGGGTAATGAGCAGTTCTTC. Translated: CASSLMYQGNEQFF.

This clone was seen a handful of times. V usage is TRBV4-1 and J usage is TRBJ1-1; no firm D call. Germline V gene sequence: CDR1 MGHRA, CDR2 YSYEKL. The CDR3 loop spans 16 amino acids. V was pared by 0 bases and J by 0 bases, with 11 bases between. CDR3 loop: CASSQDELPVNTEAFF. CDR3 DNA: TGCGCCAGCAGCCAAGATGAGTTGCCGGTGAACACTGAAGCTTTCTTT.

This chain uses TRBV4-1 with TRBJ1-2, with unresolved D. V lost 4 bases, J lost 8 bases, and 14 bases lay in between. The CDR3 totals 13 residues. CDR1 MGHRA and CDR2 YSYEKL come from the germline V gene. In DNA, the CDR3 is TGCGCCAGCAGCCCCAGGTTGGGAGAGGGCTACACCTTC. Encoded protein: CASSPRLGEGYTF.